This record covers a single TCR beta chain. The antigen remains unidentified. This entry is derived from a study of shared clonotypes between healthy human individuals. In germline, CDR1 is SGHRS, CDR2 YFSETQ. The CDR3 length is 15 residues. The ends lost 4 bases at V and 2 bases at J; junction bases unmatched: 6. General study results and limits: The donor pool, a small one, limited the genetic and exposure-history diversity represented.

Authors' data handling: Filtering differed since immunoSEQ provided only junctions, with no quality scores. The repertoire was sequenced with immunoSEQ multiplex PCR; TCRdb's copy has only in-frame clones and lacks some. The DNA was the basis for D and trimming; V, J and clone size are from that table. Of approximately 470,000 clones in the sample, approximately 82% were seen once. The sequence was collected from a woman aged 40 to 50 in good health. Some clones in this sample may be carry-over from other donors' samples. The sequenced sample was PBMCs. V is TRBV5-1 and J is TRBJ2-7; 10 bases match TRBD1. DNA for the CDR3: TGCGCCAGCAGCGAGGCCGGGACAGGGGCCTACGAGCAGTACTTC. Translation: CASSEAGTGAYEQYF.